This T cell receptor beta chain was obtained from a study of T cell responses to AZD1222 COVID-19 vaccine. Notes on the study in general: In a largely white British group with more females than males, clonal diversity was possibly underestimated.

With regard to this clone: Its antigen remains unknown.

TCRdb's table, derived via immunoSEQ multiplex PCR, lists solely in-frame clones and lacks some. This table holds 100,000 or so clones, roughly 89% found once. The V gene end was trimmed by 4 bases and the J gene end by 7 bases; junction bases not matched to a gene: 13. The CDR3 length is 15 residues. Germline V CDR1 and CDR2: SGHRS, YFSETQ. This clonotype was sampled from an adult in good health. The sequencing used peripheral blood, collected on day 0 of AZD1222 vaccination. J is TRBJ1-2 and V is TRBV5-1, with TRBD1 identical over 7 bases. The CDR3 protein is CASSATTGQSTGYTF. Written as DNA, the CDR3 is TGCGCCAGCAGCGCAACTACGGGACAGTCTACTGGCTACACCTTC.